The sequence of this T cell receptor (beta chain) was determined in a study of Graves' ophthalmopathy and Graves' hyperthyroidism. Regarding the study as a whole: A classifier, a 13-signature model, separated ophthalmopathy from stable hyperthyroidism with approximately 88% sensitivity and about 83% specificity.

The authors amplified TCR beta CDR3 regions from RNA transcripts. In the first round, RT-PCR was carried out with HTBI primers, and a multiplex PCR formed the second round. TCRdb re-called the multiplex PCR reads through MiXCR, storing one row per CDR3 protein. Among roughly 600,000 distinct CDR3 sequences listed, 39% were seen once. Exclusion covered patients with other autoimmune diseases or uncontrolled infections (as well as pregnancy or lactation). There are many counts of this clonotype. The antigen is undetermined. This clonotype originated in an adult man with Graves' hyperthyroidism. The sequencing sample was made of peripheral blood or thyroid tissue (not recorded which).

The CDR3 DNA reads TGTGCCAGCAGGATGGGGACAGATCTAATTGCGCCCCAGCATTTT. Translated, it gives CASRMGTDLIAPQHF. V usage is TRBV6-5 and J usage is TRBJ1-5; 7 bases agree with TRBD1. Germline V gene sequence: CDR1 MNHEY, CDR2 SVGAGI. The CDR3 sequence is 15 residues long. The trim removed 6 bases at V and 9 bases at J, leaving 14 bases unmatched.